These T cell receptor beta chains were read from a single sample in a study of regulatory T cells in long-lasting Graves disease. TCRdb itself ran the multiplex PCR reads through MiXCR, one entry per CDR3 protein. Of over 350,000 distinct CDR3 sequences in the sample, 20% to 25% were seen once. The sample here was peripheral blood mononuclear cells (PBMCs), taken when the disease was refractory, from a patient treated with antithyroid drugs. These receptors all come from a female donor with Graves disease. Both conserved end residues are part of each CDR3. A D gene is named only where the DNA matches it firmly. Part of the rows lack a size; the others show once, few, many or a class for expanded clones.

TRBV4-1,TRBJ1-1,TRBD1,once,TGCGCCAGCAGACAAACGCCGGGACAGGGGGCCACTGAAGCTTTCTTT,CASRQTPGQGATEAFF
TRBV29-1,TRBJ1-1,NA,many,TGCAGCGTTCTGAGGAACAATGAAGCTTTCTTT,CSVLRNNEAFF
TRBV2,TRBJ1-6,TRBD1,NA,TGTGCCAGCAGTGGACAGGGGCCACCCCTCCACTTT,CASSGQGPPLHF
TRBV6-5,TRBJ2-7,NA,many,TGTGCCAGCAGTTACGCCACAGGGCATGAGCAGTACTTC,CASSYATGHEQYF
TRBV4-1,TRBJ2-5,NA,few,TGCGCCAGCAGCCCACCGGGAGATCAAGAGACCCAGTACTTC,CASSPPGDQETQYF
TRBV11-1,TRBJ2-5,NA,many,TGTGCCAGCAGCACACTAGGGGAGACCCAGTACTTC,CASSTLGETQYF
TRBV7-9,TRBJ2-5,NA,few,TGTGCCACAAGCGCGGGCGGAGAGACCCAGTACTTC,CATSAGGETQYF
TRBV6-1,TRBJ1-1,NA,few,TGTGCCAGCAGTGGGGCTACAGGTGAAGCTTTCTTT,CASSGATGEAFF
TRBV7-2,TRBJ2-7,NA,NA,TGTGCCAGCAGCTCCCAGGGGGGTGGCGAGCAGTACTTC,CASSSQGGGEQYF
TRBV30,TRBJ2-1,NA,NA,TGTGCCTGGCACAGGGAGAAGGAGCAGTTCTTC,CAWHREKEQFF
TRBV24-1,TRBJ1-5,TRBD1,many,TGTGCCACCAGTGGCCCCGGGACAGGCTTCGGGCCCCAGCATTTT,CATSGPGTGFGPQHF
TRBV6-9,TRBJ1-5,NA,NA,TGTGCCAGCAGTTTGAATCCCGGGGCCGGGCAGCCCCAGCATTTT,CASSLNPGAGQPQHF
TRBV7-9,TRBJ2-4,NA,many,TGTGCCAGCAGCTCCTGGGGTACCAAAAACATTCAGTACTTC,CASSSWGTKNIQYF
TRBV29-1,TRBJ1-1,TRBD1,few,TGCAGCGCCACAGGGGTTTCTGGGACTGAAGCTTTCTTT,CSATGVSGTEAFF
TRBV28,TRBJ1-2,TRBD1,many,TGTGCCAGCAGTTCTCCCTCCGGGGACAGCTATGGCTACACCTTC,CASSSPSGDSYGYTF
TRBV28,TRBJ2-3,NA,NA,TGTGCCAGCAGTTTCGTGGGGACCAACCCTAGCACAGATACGCAGTATTTT,CASSFVGTNPSTDTQYF